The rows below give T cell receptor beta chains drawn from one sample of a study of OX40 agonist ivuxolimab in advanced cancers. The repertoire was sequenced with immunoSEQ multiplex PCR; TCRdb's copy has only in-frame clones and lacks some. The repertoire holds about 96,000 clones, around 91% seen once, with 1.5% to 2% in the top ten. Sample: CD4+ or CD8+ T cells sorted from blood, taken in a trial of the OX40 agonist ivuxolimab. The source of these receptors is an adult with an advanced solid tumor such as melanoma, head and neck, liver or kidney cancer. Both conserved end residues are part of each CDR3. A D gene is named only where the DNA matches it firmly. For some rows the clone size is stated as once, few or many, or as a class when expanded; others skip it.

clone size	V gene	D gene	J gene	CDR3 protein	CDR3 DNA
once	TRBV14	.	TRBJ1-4	CASSLTNEKLFF	TGTGCCAGCAGCCTCACGAATGAAAAACTGTTTTTT
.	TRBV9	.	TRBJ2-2	CASSVSGTGELFF	TGTGCCAGCAGCGTAAGCGGCACCGGGGAGCTGTTTTTT
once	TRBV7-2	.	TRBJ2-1	CASSLVPLVKFF	TGTGCCAGCAGCTTAGTCCCTTTGGTGAAGTTCTTC
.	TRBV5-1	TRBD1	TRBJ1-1	CASSSLQGVNTEAFF	TGCGCCAGCAGCTCCCTACAGGGGGTAAACACTGAAGCTTTCTTT
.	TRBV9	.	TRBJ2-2	CASSVGTGGELFF	TGTGCCAGCAGCGTCGGGACCGGCGGGGAGCTGTTTTTT
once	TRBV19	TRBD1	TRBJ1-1	CASSRGSRGLYTEAFF	TGTGCCAGTAGCCGAGGGAGCAGGGGGCTGTACACTGAAGCTTTCTTT
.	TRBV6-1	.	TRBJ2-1	CASSLTNEQFF	TGTGCCAGCAGTCTAACGAATGAGCAGTTCTTC
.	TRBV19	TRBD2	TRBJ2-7	CASSIGRAVSYEQYF	TGTGCCAGTAGTATTGGGAGGGCCGTCTCCTACGAGCAGTACTTC
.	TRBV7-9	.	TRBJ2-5	CASSSPGRVQETQYF	TGTGCCAGCAGCTCGCCTGGACGGGTACAAGAGACCCAGTACTTC
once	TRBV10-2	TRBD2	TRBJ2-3	CASRRTSDSTDTQYF	TGCGCCAGCAGGAGGACTAGCGATTCCACAGATACGCAGTATTTT
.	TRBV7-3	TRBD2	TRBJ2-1	CASSLKIALADPPAEQFF	TGTGCCAGCAGCTTAAAGATTGCGCTAGCGGACCCACCGGCTGAGCAGTTCTTC
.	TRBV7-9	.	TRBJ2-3	CASGPESDTQYF	TGTGCCAGCGGCCCAGAGTCAGATACGCAGTATTTT
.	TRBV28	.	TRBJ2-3	CASSSPATDTQYF	TGTGCCAGCAGTTCTCCCGCCACAGATACGCAGTATTTT
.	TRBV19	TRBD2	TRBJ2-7	CASSPVTSGYEQYF	TGTGCCAGTAGTCCGGTTACTAGCGGCTACGAGCAGTACTTC
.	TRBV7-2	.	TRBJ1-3	CASSLMGAGNGNTIYF	TGTGCCAGCAGTTTGATGGGTGCGGGGAATGGAAACACCATATATTTT
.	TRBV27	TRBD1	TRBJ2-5	CASSSGRDRVLETQYF	TGTGCCAGCAGTTCAGGACGGGACAGGGTGTTAGAGACCCAGTACTTC
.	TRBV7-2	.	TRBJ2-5	CASSFQDGQETQYF	TGTGCCAGCAGCTTCCAGGACGGGCAAGAGACCCAGTACTTC
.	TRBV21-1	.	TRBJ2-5	CASSFRDRAETQYF	TGTGCCAGCAGCTTCCGGGACAGGGCAGAGACCCAGTACTTC
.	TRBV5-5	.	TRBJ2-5	CASSLAPQETQYF	TGTGCCAGCAGCTTGGCGCCGCAAGAGACCCAGTACTTC
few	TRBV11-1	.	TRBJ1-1	CASSSDRSNTEAFF	TGTGCCAGCAGTTCAGACAGGTCGAACACTGAAGCTTTCTTT
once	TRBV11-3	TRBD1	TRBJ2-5	CASSSGQGALETQYF	TGTGCCAGCAGTTCTGGACAGGGGGCTTTAGAGACCCAGTACTTC
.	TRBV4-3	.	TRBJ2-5	CASSQEGVAGETQYF	TGCGCCAGCAGCCAAGAGGGGGTAGCTGGGGAGACCCAGTACTTC
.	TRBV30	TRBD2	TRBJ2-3	CAWEAGEADTQYF	TGTGCCTGGGAAGCGGGAGAAGCAGATACGCAGTATTTT
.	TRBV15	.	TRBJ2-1	CATSRFRGGSYNEQFF	TGTGCCACCAGCAGATTCAGGGGCGGCTCCTACAATGAGCAGTTCTTC
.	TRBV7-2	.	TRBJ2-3	CASSLEPSTDTQYF	TGTGCCAGCAGCTTAGAACCCTCCACAGATACGCAGTATTTT
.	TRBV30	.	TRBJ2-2	CAWSVRERVAGELFF	TGTGCCTGGAGTGTACGGGAACGTGTCGCCGGGGAGCTGTTTTTT
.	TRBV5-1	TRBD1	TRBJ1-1	CASSLEGQGITEAFF	TGCGCCAGCAGCTTGGAAGGACAGGGGATTACTGAAGCTTTCTTT
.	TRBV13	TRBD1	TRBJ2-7	CASSPDTGGRGYEQYF	TGTGCCAGCAGCCCAGATACAGGGGGAAGGGGGTACGAGCAGTACTTC
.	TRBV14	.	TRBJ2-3	CASSQDQVGSGDTQYF	TGTGCCAGCAGCCAAGATCAGGTTGGGTCGGGGGATACGCAGTATTTT
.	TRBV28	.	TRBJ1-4	CASNDRRGVTNEKLFF	TGTGCCAGCAATGACAGGAGAGGGGTAACTAATGAAAAACTGTTTTTT
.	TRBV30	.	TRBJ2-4	CAWSPGQNIQYF	TGTGCCTGGAGTCCGGGGCAAAACATTCAGTACTTC
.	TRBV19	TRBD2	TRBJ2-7	CASSIGSSGSSYEQYF	TGTGCCAGTAGTATAGGGTCTAGCGGGAGCTCCTACGAGCAGTACTTC
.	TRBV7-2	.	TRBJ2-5	CASSLAGNQETQYF	TGTGCCAGCAGCTTAGCGGGAAACCAAGAGACCCAGTACTTC
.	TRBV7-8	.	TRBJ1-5	CASSLQGFDQPQHF	TGTGCCAGCAGCTTACAAGGGTTCGATCAGCCCCAGCATTTT
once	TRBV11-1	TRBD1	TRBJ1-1	CASSPGVLDRDTEAFF	TGTGCCAGCAGCCCGGGGGTTCTGGACAGGGACACTGAAGCTTTCTTT
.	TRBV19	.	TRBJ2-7	CASSPGGGAGDYEQYF	TGTGCCAGTAGTCCAGGAGGCGGGGCGGGTGATTACGAGCAGTACTTC
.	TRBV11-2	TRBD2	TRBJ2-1	CASSSRVAGNEQFF	TGTGCCAGCAGCTCCCGGGTAGCGGGCAATGAGCAGTTCTTC
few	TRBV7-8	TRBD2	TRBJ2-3	CASEGLAKDTQYF	TGTGCCAGCGAGGGACTAGCGAAAGATACGCAGTATTTT
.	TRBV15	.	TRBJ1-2	CATSREPRTGAFGSTF	TGTGCCACCAGCAGAGAACCGCGAACTGGGGCATTTGGGAGCACCTTC
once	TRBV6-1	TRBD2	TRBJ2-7	CASSDSGRAYEQYF	TGTGCCAGCAGTGACAGCGGGAGGGCCTACGAGCAGTACTTC
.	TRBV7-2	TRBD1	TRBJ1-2	CASSPPGQAYGYTF	TGTGCCAGCAGCCCGCCGGGACAGGCTTATGGCTACACCTTC
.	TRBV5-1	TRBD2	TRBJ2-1	CATHPGLAGGGGEQFF	TGCGCCACGCACCCAGGACTAGCGGGGGGGGGAGGTGAGCAGTTCTTC
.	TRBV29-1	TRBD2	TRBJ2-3	CSVEASGRRDTQYF	TGCAGCGTTGAGGCTAGCGGGAGGAGGGATACGCAGTATTTT
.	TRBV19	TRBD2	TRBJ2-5	CASSIPGLAAQTQYF	TGTGCCAGTAGTATCCCGGGACTAGCGGCCCAGACCCAGTACTTC
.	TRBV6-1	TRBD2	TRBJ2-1	CASRTGLAGGEQFF	TGTGCCAGCAGGACGGGACTAGCGGGCGGTGAGCAGTTCTTC
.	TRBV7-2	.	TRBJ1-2	CASSLAMGGGYTF	TGTGCCAGCAGCTTAGCGATGGGGGGTGGCTACACCTTC
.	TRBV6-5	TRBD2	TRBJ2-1	CASSYFLAGGSNEQFF	TGTGCCAGCAGTTATTTTCTAGCGGGAGGAAGCAATGAGCAGTTCTTC
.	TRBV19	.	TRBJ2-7	CASSETRASYEQYF	TGTGCCAGTTCTGAGACTAGGGCCTCCTACGAGCAGTACTTC
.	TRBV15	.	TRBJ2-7	CATSRVGSPTYEQYF	TGTGCCACCAGCAGAGTTGGCTCTCCTACCTACGAGCAGTACTTC
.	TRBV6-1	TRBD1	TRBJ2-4	CASRDRGYIQYF	TGTGCCAGCAGGGACAGGGGGTACATTCAGTACTTC
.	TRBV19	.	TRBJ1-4	CASTTRVNEKLFF	TGTGCCAGCACGACCCGGGTTAATGAAAAACTGTTTTTT
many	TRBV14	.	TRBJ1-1	CASSMTVNTEAFF	TGTGCCAGCAGCATGACAGTGAACACTGAAGCTTTCTTT